This entry concerns a single TCR beta chain. Generated by immunoSEQ multiplex PCR, the TCRdb table keeps only in-frame clones and is missing some. The table shows about 110,000 clones, with 80% to 90% occurring only once. The sample comes from a study of blood T cell repertoires in COVID-19. V lost 6 bases and J 6 bases, leaving 15 bases between the germline ends. CDR1 and CDR2 (germline): LNHDA, SQIVND (reference sequence). This CDR3 region has 14 residues. Sequenced sample: peripheral blood. The TCR sequence derives from a woman aged 80 or older with active or convalescent COVID-19. The rearrangement joins TRBV19 to TRBJ2-1, with D perhaps matching TRBD2 (6 bases). CDR3 amino acids: CASRTGGKGNEQFF. The CDR3 bases are TGTGCCAGTAGGACCGGGGGAAAGGGCAATGAGCAGTTCTTC.